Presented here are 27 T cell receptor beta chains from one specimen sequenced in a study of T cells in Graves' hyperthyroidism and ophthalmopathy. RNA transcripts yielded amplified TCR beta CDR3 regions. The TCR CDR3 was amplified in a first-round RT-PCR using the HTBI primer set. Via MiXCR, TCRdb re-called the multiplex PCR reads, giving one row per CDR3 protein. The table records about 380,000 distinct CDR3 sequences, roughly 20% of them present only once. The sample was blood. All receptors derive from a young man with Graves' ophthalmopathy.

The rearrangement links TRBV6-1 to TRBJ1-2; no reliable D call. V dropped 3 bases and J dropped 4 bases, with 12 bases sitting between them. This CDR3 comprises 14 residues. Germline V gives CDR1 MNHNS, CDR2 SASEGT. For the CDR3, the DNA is TGTGCCAGCAGTGAGGGAGGGCTGGTCTATGGCTACACCTTC. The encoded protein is CASSEGGLVYGYTF.

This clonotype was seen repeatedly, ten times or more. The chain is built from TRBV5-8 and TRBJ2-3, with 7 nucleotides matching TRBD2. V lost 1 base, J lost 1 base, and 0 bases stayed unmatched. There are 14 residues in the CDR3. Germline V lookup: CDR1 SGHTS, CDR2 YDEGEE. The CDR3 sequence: CASSLRGGTDTQYF. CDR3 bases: TGTGCCAGCAGCTTGCGGGGGGGCACAGATACGCAGTATTTT.

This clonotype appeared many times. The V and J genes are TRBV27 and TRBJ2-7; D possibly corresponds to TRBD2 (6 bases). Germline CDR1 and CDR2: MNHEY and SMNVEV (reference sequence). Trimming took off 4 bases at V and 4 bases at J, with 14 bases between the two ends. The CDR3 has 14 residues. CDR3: CASSWRLGGYEQYF. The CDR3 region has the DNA TGTGCCAGCAGTTGGAGACTGGGGGGATACGAGCAGTACTTC.

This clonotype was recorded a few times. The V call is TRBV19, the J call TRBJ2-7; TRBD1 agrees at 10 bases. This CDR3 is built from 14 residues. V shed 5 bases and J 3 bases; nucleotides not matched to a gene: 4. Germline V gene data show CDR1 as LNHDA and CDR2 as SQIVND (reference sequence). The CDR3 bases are TGTGCCAGTAGTGGGACAGGGGTAGGCTACGAGCAGTACTTC. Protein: CASSGTGVGYEQYF. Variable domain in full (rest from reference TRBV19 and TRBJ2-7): DGGITQSPKYLFRKEGQNVTLSCEQNLNHDAMYWYRQDPGQGLRLIYYSQIVNDFQKGDIAEGYSVSREKKESFPLTVTSAQKNPTAFYLCASSGTGVGYEQYFGPGTRLTVT.

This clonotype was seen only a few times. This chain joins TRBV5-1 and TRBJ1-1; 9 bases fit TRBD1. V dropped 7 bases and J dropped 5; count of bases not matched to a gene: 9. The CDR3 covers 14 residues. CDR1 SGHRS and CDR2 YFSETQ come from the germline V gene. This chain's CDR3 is CASSGTGIGTEAFF. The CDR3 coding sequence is TGCGCCAGCTCAGGGACAGGGATAGGGACTGAAGCTTTCTTT.

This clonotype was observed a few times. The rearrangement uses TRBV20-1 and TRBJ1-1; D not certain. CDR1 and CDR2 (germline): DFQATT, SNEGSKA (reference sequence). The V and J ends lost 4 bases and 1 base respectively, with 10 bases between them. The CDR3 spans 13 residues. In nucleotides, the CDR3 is TGCAGTGCTATCGACACCCAGAACACTGAAGCTTTCTTT. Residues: CSAIDTQNTEAFF.

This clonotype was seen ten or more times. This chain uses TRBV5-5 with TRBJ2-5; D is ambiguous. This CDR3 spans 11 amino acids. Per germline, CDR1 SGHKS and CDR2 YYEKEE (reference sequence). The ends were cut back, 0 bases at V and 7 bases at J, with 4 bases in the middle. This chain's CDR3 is CASSLERTQYF. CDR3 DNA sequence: TGTGCCAGCAGCTTGGAACGGACCCAGTACTTC.

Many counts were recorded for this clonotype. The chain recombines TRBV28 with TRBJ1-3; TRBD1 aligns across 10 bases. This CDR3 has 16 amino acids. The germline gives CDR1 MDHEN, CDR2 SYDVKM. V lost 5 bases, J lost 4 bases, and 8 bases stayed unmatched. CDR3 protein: CASSLLTGGEGNTIYF. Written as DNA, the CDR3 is TGTGCCAGCAGTCTCTTGACAGGGGGCGAAGGAAACACCATATATTTT.

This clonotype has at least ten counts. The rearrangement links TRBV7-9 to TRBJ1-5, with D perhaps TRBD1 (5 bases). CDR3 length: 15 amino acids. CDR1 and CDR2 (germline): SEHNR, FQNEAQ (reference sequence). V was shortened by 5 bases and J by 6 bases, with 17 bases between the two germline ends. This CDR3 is CASSPYGTPSQPQHF. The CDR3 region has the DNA TGTGCCAGCAGCCCCTACGGGACCCCAAGTCAGCCCCAGCATTTT.

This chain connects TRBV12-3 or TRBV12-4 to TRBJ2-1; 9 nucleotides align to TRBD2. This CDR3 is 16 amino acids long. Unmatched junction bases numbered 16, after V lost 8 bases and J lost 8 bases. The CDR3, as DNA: TGTGCCAGCGCCCTTTCGGCGGGGGGGCTATCGCATGAGCAGTTCTTC. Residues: CASALSAGGLSHEQFF.

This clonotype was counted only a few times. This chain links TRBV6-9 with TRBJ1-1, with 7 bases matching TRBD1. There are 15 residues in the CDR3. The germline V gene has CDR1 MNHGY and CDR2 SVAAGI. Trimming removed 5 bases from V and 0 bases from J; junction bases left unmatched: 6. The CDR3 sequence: CASSNTGAVNTEAFF. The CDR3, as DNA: TGTGCCAGCAGTAATACAGGGGCCGTGAACACTGAAGCTTTCTTT.

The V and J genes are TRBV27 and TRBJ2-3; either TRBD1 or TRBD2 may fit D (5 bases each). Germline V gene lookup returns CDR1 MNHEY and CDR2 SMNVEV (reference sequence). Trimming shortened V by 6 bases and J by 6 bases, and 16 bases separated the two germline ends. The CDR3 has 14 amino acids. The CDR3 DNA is TGTGCCAGCAGGCCCCCGGGGAAGGGGGATACGCAGTATTTT. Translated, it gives CASRPPGKGDTQYF.

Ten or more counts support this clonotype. Here the CDR3 DNA reads TGTGCCAGCTCACCCGGACTAGCGGGGGAGCAGTACTTC. It codes for CASSPGLAGEQYF. V usage is TRBV18 and J usage is TRBJ2-7, with TRBD2 matching over 12 bases. V gave up 3 bases and J gave up 7 bases; unmatched junction bases: 1. The CDR3 covers 13 residues. The germline V gene has CDR1 KGHSH and CDR2 LQKENI.

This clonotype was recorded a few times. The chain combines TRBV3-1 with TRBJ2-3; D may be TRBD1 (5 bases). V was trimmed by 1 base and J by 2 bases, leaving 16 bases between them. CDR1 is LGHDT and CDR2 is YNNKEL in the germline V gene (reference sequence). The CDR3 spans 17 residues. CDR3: CASSQGQTRLTTDTQYF. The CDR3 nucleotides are TGTGCCAGCAGCCAAGGACAGACCAGGCTCACCACAGATACGCAGTATTTT.

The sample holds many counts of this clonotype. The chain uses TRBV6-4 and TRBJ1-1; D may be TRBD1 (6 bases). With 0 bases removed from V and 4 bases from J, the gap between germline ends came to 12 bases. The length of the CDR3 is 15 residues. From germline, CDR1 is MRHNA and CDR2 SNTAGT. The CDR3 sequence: CASSDSPGETTEAFF. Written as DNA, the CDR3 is TGTGCCAGCAGTGACTCCCCAGGGGAGACCACTGAAGCTTTCTTT.

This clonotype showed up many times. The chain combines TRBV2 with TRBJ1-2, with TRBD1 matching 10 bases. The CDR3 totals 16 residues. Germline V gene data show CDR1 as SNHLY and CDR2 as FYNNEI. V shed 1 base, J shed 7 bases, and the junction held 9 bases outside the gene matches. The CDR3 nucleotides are TGTGCCAGCAGTGAAGGGCCCCCGACAGGGGGCATTGGCTACACCTTC. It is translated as CASSEGPPTGGIGYTF.

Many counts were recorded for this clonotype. CDR3 sequence: CASSLATQTEAFF. The CDR3 nucleotides are TGTGCCAGCAGCTTAGCGACGCAGACTGAAGCTTTCTTT. The chain uses TRBV7-9 and TRBJ1-1; D gene ambiguous. CDR3 length equals 13 residues. Per germline, CDR1 SEHNR and CDR2 FQNEAQ (reference sequence). V shed 0 bases and J shed 5 bases, with 7 bases lying between them.

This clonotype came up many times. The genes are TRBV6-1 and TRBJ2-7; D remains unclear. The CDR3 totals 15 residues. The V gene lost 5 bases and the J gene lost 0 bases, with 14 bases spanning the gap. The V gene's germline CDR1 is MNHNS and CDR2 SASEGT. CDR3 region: CASSKSGSSSYEQYF. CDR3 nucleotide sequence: TGTGCCAGCAGTAAATCCGGGTCGAGCTCCTACGAGCAGTACTTC.

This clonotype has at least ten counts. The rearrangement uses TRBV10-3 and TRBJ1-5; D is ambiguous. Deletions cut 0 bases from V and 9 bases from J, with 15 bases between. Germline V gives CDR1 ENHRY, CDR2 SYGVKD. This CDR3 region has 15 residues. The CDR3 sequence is CAISESPGPDGPQHF. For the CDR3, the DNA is TGTGCCATCAGTGAGTCCCCTGGACCTGATGGGCCCCAGCATTTT.

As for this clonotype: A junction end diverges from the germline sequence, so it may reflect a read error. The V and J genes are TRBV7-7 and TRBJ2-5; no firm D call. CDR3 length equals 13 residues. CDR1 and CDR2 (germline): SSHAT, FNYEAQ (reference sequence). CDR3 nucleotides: TGTGCTAGCAGCTTAGAACCCACCTATACCCAGTACTTC. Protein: CASSLEPTYTQYF. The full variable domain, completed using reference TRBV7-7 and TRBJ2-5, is GAGVSQSPRYKVTKRGQDVTLRCDPISSHATLYWYQQALGQGPEFLTYFNYEAQPDKSGLPSDRFSAERPEGSISTLTIQRTEQRDSAMYRCASSLEPTYTQYFGPGTRLLVL.

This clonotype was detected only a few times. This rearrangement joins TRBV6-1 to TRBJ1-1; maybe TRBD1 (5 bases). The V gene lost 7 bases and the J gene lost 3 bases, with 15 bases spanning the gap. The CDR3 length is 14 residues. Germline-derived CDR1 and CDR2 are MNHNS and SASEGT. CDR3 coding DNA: TGTGCCAGCATTCAGGACCAAGGGGACACTGAAGCTTTCTTT. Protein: CASIQDQGDTEAFF.

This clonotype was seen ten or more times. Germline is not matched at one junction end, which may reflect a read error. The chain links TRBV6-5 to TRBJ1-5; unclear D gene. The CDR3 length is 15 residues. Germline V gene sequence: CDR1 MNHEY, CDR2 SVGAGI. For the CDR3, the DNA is TGTGCCAGCAGTGACTCGAAAGACAGCAATCAGCCCCAGCATTTT. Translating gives CASSDSKDSNQPQHF.

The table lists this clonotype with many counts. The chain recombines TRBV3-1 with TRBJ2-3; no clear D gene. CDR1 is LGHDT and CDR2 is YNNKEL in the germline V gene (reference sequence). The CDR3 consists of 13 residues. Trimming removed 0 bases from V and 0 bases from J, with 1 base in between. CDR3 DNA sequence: TGTGCCAGCAGCCAAGACAGCACAGATACGCAGTATTTT. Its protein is CASSQDSTDTQYF.

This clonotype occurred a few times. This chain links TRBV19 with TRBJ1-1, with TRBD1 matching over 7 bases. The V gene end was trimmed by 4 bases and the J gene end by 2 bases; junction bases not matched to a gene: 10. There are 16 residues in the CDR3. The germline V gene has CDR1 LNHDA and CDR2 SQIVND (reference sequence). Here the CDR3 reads CASSTPQGGINTEAFF. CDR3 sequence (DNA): TGTGCCAGTAGTACTCCGCAGGGGGGTATTAACACTGAAGCTTTCTTT.

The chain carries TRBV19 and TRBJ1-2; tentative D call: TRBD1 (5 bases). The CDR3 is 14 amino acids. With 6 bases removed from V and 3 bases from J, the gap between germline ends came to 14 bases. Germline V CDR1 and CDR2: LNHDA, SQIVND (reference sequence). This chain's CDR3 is CASRKAGSDYGYTF. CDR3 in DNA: TGTGCCAGTAGGAAAGCAGGGAGCGACTATGGCTACACCTTC.

The CDR3 loop reads CASSQLSTGDYEQYF. The CDR3 DNA follows: TGTGCCAGCAGCCAATTAAGCACAGGGGACTACGAGCAGTACTTC. The chain recombines TRBV3-1 with TRBJ2-7; 7 bases are a match to TRBD1. Germline assignment: CDR1 LGHDT and CDR2 YNNKEL (reference sequence). The V segment lost 2 bases and the J segment 3 bases; nucleotides outside the gene matches: 7. The CDR3 is 15 residues long.

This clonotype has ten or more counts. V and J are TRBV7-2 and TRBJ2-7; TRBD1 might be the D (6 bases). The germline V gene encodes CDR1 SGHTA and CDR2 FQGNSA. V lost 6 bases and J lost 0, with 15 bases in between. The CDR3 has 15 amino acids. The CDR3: CASSPDRTASYEQYF. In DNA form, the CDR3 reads TGTGCCAGCAGTCCCGACCGGACAGCCTCCTACGAGCAGTACTTC.